Below, 28 T cell receptor beta chains from the same sample are listed, as sequenced in a study of control samples from healthy donors and cancer patients. The method was immunoSEQ multiplex PCR; TCRdb's version includes in-frame clones alone and lacks a portion of them. The data show 110,000 to 150,000 clones, about 89% seen once. The sequenced material came from blood. These receptors originate from a man aged 25 to 40 in good health.

The J gene is TRBJ2-5, the V gene TRBV4-1, with TRBD2 identical over 8 bases. The CDR3 is 17 residues long. Germline V gives CDR1 MGHRA, CDR2 YSYEKL. With 0 bases clipped from V and 0 bases from J, the junction kept 6 bases outside the gene matches. CDR3 DNA sequence: TGCGCCAGCAGCCAAGATCGAGGCGGGGGGTACCAAGAGACCCAGTACTTC. Its protein is CASSQDRGGGYQETQYF.

CDR3: CASSSRRNTEAFF. CDR3 in DNA: TGTGCCAGCAGCTCCCGAAGGAACACTGAAGCTTTCTTT. The rearrangement joins TRBV5-6 to TRBJ1-1; D not resolved. The CDR3 loop spans 13 amino acids. Per germline, CDR1 SGHDT and CDR2 YYEEEE. V was cut by 3 bases and J by 1 base, with 7 bases left in between.

J is TRBJ1-6 and V is TRBV14; D is possibly TRBD1 (5 bases). This CDR3 is 15 amino acids long. Germline values: CDR1 SGHDN, CDR2 FVKESK. V dropped 1 base and J dropped 9 bases, with 13 bases sitting between them. CDR3 amino acids: CASSQGRVYGSPLHF. CDR3 DNA sequence: TGTGCCAGCAGCCAAGGCAGGGTTTATGGTTCACCCCTCCACTTT.

The chain recombines TRBV12-3 or TRBV12-4 with TRBJ1-3; no clear D gene. Trimming pared 2 bases from V and 3 bases from J, leaving 5 bases between. This CDR3 is 13 amino acids long. CDR3: CASSLLGGNTIYF. CDR3 nucleotides: TGTGCCAGCAGTTTATTGGGTGGAAACACCATATATTTT.

This chain connects TRBV14 to TRBJ2-1; D uncertain. Germline V lookup: CDR1 SGHDN, CDR2 FVKESK. Deletions cut 1 base from V and 3 bases from J, with 4 bases between. The CDR3 sequence is 13 residues long. In DNA, the CDR3 is TGTGCCAGCAGCCAAGCTGGCTACAATGAGCAGTTCTTC. As protein: CASSQAGYNEQFF.

The genes are TRBV4-2 and TRBJ2-3, with a tentative D call TRBD2 (6 bases). CDR1 LGHNA and CDR2 YNFKEQ come from the germline V gene. V lost 1 base to trimming and J lost 2 bases, with 10 bases between them. CDR3 length: 15 amino acids. DNA of the CDR3: TGTGCCAGCAGCCAAGGTGGGGGGATCACAGATACGCAGTATTTT. The encoded protein is CASSQGGGITDTQYF.

V gene TRBV6-6 combines with J gene TRBJ1-2; 8 nucleotides agree with TRBD1. V gave up 5 bases and J gave up 0 bases; unmatched junction bases: 8. From germline, CDR1 is MNHNY and CDR2 SVGAGI (reference sequence). The CDR3 has 16 amino acids. CDR3 protein: CASSQMDRVPNYGYTF. The CDR3 nucleotides read TGTGCCAGCAGTCAGATGGACAGGGTACCTAACTATGGCTACACCTTC.

The chain employs TRBV5-4 and TRBJ2-7; D might be TRBD1 (9 bases). Trimming removed 4 bases from V and 6 bases from J, with 20 bases in between. CDR1 is SGHNT and CDR2 is YYREEE in the germline V gene (reference sequence). The CDR3 is 15 amino acids. The CDR3 sequence is CASSPGGDRVGEQYF. The CDR3 DNA reads as TGTGCCAGCAGCCCCGGGGGGGACAGGGTCGGCGAGCAGTACTTC.

The genes are TRBV4-3 and TRBJ2-2, with D hard to call. Trimming stripped 4 bases from V and 5 bases from J, with 11 bases between. The CDR3 sequence is 14 residues long. CDR1 is LGHNA, CDR2 YSLEER, per germline. Written as DNA, the CDR3 is TGCGCCAGCAGCCTCCACGAAAAAACCGGGGAGCTGTTTTTT. This gives the protein CASSLHEKTGELFF.

The CDR3, as DNA: TGTGCCACCAGTGATTTAGTCCCAAACAGCTACAATGAGCAGTTCTTC. Protein product: CATSDLVPNSYNEQFF. The V and J genes are TRBV24-1 and TRBJ2-1; no clear D. Trimming cost V 1 base and J 3 bases, with 12 bases left between them. Germline V gives CDR1 KGHDR, CDR2 SFDVKD. This CDR3 comprises 16 residues.

The chain links TRBV4-3 to TRBJ1-4; 8 bases are shared with TRBD1. V shed 2 bases and J 7 bases; nucleotides not matched to a gene: 9. CDR1 LGHNA and CDR2 YSLEER come from the germline V gene. CDR3 length equals 16 residues. CDR3 in amino acids: CASSQHPQGVGEKLFF. CDR3 nucleotide sequence: TGCGCCAGCAGCCAACATCCACAGGGGGTTGGTGAAAAACTGTTTTTT.

This clone was detected only once. The rearrangement uses TRBV27 and TRBJ1-2; D ambiguous. Germline CDR1 and CDR2: MNHEY and SMNVEV (reference sequence). There are 16 residues in the CDR3. Trimming shortened V by 4 bases and J by 2 bases, and 17 bases separated the two germline ends. Here the CDR3 DNA reads TGTGCCAGCAGTTCCCTATATGGGGAAGGGAACTATGGCTACACCTTC. This translates into CASSSLYGEGNYGYTF.

The gene calls are TRBV4-2 and TRBJ2-7, with 7 bases lining up with TRBD1. The length of the CDR3 is 13 residues. V dropped 1 base and J dropped 5; count of bases not matched to a gene: 2. CDR1 is LGHNA and CDR2 is YNFKEQ in the germline V gene. The CDR3 loop reads CASSQGQGDEQYF. The CDR3 DNA reads as TGTGCCAGCAGCCAAGGCCAGGGGGACGAGCAGTACTTC.

CDR3 sequence: CAISDPQGANTEAFF. CDR3 sequence (DNA): TGTGCCATCAGTGACCCACAGGGGGCGAACACTGAAGCTTTCTTT. The chain links TRBV10-3 to TRBJ1-1, with TRBD1 identical over 9 bases. The germline gives CDR1 ENHRY, CDR2 SYGVKD. V shed 3 bases and J 1 base; nucleotides not matched to a gene: 3. The CDR3 sequence is 15 residues long.

This chain uses TRBV11-3 with TRBJ2-5; D not resolved. Germline V gene lookup returns CDR1 SGHNT and CDR2 YENEEA. CDR3 size: 14 residues. Between the trimmed V and J ends, which lost 5 bases and 4 bases, there was a span of 14 bases. CDR3 sequence reads: CASSGPVGPETQYF. The CDR3 DNA sequence: TGTGCCAGCAGCGGCCCTGTCGGTCCAGAGACCCAGTACTTC.

The rearrangement uses TRBV5-6 and TRBJ1-1, with D uncertain. Trimming cost V 0 bases and J 1 base, with 7 bases left between them. Per germline, CDR1 SGHDT and CDR2 YYEEEE. The CDR3 length is 14 residues. The CDR3: CASSLVYRNTEAFF. As DNA, the CDR3 is TGTGCCAGCAGCTTGGTTTACCGGAACACTGAAGCTTTCTTT.

This chain uses TRBV11-2 with TRBJ2-5; D is perhaps TRBD1 or TRBD2 (5 bases each). V lost 0 bases and J lost 2, with 10 bases in between. The CDR3 consists of 15 residues. Germline V gene sequence: CDR1 SGHAT, CDR2 FQNNGV. DNA for the CDR3: TGTGCCAGCAGCTTAGATTGGGGGTGGCAAGAGACCCAGTACTTC. The encoded protein is CASSLDWGWQETQYF.

V gene TRBV9 combines with J gene TRBJ1-2, with 7 positions matching TRBD1. CDR3 size: 14 residues. Germline CDR1 and CDR2: SGDLS and YYNGEE. The V segment lost 0 bases and the J segment 8 bases; nucleotides outside the gene matches: 7. CDR3 nucleotide sequence: TGTGCCAGCAGCGTAGGGACAGGCAATATGGGCTACACCTTC. It encodes CASSVGTGNMGYTF.

This chain connects TRBV28 to TRBJ2-2, with D uncertain. CDR3 length: 15 amino acids. CDR1 and CDR2 (germline): MDHEN, SYDVKM. Trimming took 3 bases from V and 1 from J, leaving 9 bases between them. CDR3 in amino acids: CASSFWRRNTGELFF. CDR3 DNA: TGTGCCAGCAGTTTTTGGCGGAGGAACACCGGGGAGCTGTTTTTT.

A single count supports this clone. V gene TRBV15 combines with J gene TRBJ2-5; maybe TRBD1 (5 bases). Trimming left V 3 bases short and J 2 bases short, with 10 bases between. This CDR3 is 14 amino acids long. The germline CDR1 and CDR2 sequences are LNHNV and YYDKDF (reference sequence). The CDR3: CATSRQGFQETQYF. CDR3 sequence (DNA): TGTGCCACCAGCAGGCAGGGTTTTCAAGAGACCCAGTACTTC.

The chain is built from TRBV6-1 and TRBJ1-1; D call uncertain. The CDR3 is 14 amino acids. The germline CDR1 and CDR2 sequences are MNHNS and SASEGT. V lost 3 bases and J lost 1, with 9 bases in between. CDR3 region: CASSEIISNTEAFF. The CDR3 DNA reads as TGTGCCAGCAGTGAGATTATCTCGAACACTGAAGCTTTCTTT.

V usage is TRBV25-1 and J usage is TRBJ2-3; D ambiguous. Trimming left V 0 bases short and J 0 bases short, with 13 bases between. The CDR3 contains 17 residues. From germline, CDR1 is MGHDK and CDR2 SYGVNS. CDR3 DNA sequence: TGTGCCAGCAGTGAATATGGGGTGCAACCTAGCACAGATACGCAGTATTTT. Protein: CASSEYGVQPSTDTQYF.

J is TRBJ2-7 and V is TRBV6-5; D remains unclear. Germline V gene lookup returns CDR1 MNHEY and CDR2 SVGAGI. The V end lost 1 base, the J end lost 3 bases, and 10 bases lay between the germline ends. This CDR3 is 14 amino acids long. This CDR3 is CASSYFGGSYEQYF. The CDR3 DNA reads as TGTGCCAGCAGTTACTTTGGCGGAAGCTACGAGCAGTACTTC.

This chain uses TRBV2 with TRBJ1-1; 7 bases agree with TRBD1. The J segment lost 4 bases and the V segment lost 8 bases, leaving 10 bases of the junction unmatched. Per the germline V gene, CDR1 is SNHLY and CDR2 is FYNNEI. The length of the CDR3 is 14 residues. The CDR3 DNA is TGTGCCAGCTCCCGACCCGGGACAGCCACTGAAGCTTTCTTT. Protein sequence: CASSRPGTATEAFF.

This clone was counted a few times. The genes are TRBV30 and TRBJ2-7; the match to TRBD1 covers 9 bases. The ends lost 0 bases at V and 9 bases at J; junction bases unmatched: 9. The germline V gene has CDR1 GTSNPN and CDR2 SVGIG (reference sequence). There are 14 residues in the CDR3. The CDR3 protein is CAWSVSGTGSGQYF. The CDR3 bases are TGTGCCTGGAGTGTATCCGGGACAGGGTCCGGGCAGTACTTC.

The chain recombines TRBV2 with TRBJ2-5; D possibly uses TRBD1 or TRBD2 (5 bases each). This CDR3 contains 20 residues. Germline CDR1 SNHLY, CDR2 FYNNEI. Trimming removed 6 bases at V and 0 bases at J, with 29 bases between. Here the CDR3 DNA reads TGTGCCAGCAGGGGTCAGGGTAGGTCTTCGGAGGACGCTTACCAAGAGACCCAGTACTTC. This gives the protein CASRGQGRSSEDAYQETQYF. Variable domain in full (rest from reference TRBV2 and TRBJ2-5): EPEVTQTPSHQVTQMGQEVILRCVPISNHLYFYWYRQILGQKVEFLVSFYNNEISEKSEIFDDQFSVERPDGSNFTLKIRSTKLEDSAMYFCASRGQGRSSEDAYQETQYFGPGTRLLVL.

The CDR3 protein is CASSLDSNQPQHF. For the CDR3, the DNA is TGTGCCAGCAGTTTAGATAGCAATCAGCCCCAGCATTTT. The chain combines TRBV27 with TRBJ1-5; D call uncertain. The germline CDR1 and CDR2 sequences are MNHEY and SMNVEV (reference sequence). Trimming pared 2 bases from V and 0 bases from J, leaving 2 bases between. The CDR3 extends over 13 amino acids.

This sequence joins TRBV27 and TRBJ1-4; 11 bases fit TRBD1. Germline loops: CDR1 MNHEY, CDR2 SMNVEV (reference sequence). This CDR3 is 16 amino acids long. V trimming: 6 bases; J trimming: 6 bases; junction bases outside the gene matches: 9. CDR3 loop: CASRLIPGQGDEKLFF. CDR3 in DNA: TGTGCCAGCAGACTAATACCGGGACAGGGGGATGAAAAACTGTTTTTT.